This T cell receptor (beta chain) stems from a study of blood T cells in healthy people across ages. Study context: Template switching captured about one barcoded beta molecule per two T cells. Study-wide points: The study lacked donor CMV status, which possibly confounded expanded clonotype changes. In long-lived donors, naive CD4+ cell counts and diversity exceeded those of aged donors.

This clonotype was detected a few times. The antigen remains unidentified. A second PCR, run for about 7 to 11 cycles, used a sample-barcoded 5' primer plus a J-beta primer mix. One entry per CDR3 protein, called by TCRdb with MiXCR from the 5' RACE reads. The table includes roughly 800,000 distinct CDR3 sequences, 58% detected once. The CDR3 consists of 16 residues. Germline V gene data show CDR1 as MNHEY and CDR2 as SMNVEV (reference sequence). The V end was cut by 1 base, the J end by 2 bases, with 12 bases between. The receptor was derived from a man aged 30 to 45 in good health. Sequencing was performed on blood. The genes are TRBV27 and TRBJ2-1; weak D call: TRBD1 (6 bases). CDR3 nucleotide sequence: TGTGCCAGCAGTTTATTGGCAGGGGCCACCTACAATGAGCAGTTCTTC. Translation gives CASSLLAGATYNEQFF.